This T cell receptor (beta chain) stems from a study of response to subunit inactivated influenza vaccine (dated by TCRdb to between 2017 and 2018). About the full investigation: Deep quantitative profiling of the T cell receptor repertoire was used in the study to follow responses to a trivalent subunit inactivated influenza vaccine.

Beyond this particular receptor, the publication reports: The authors proposed that each seasonal influenza vaccination may bring in only a limited number of new T cells.

This clonotype has only a few counts. Its recognized antigen is unknown. Per-nucleotide qualities are absent, and no much larger clonotype sits a single base away. The library was built by means of RT-PCR. These reads were obtained on an Illumina HiSeq 2500. TCRdb handled the public reads itself, with Q25 trimming in fastp and clone calling in MiXCR, and kept productive beta chains. Entries that share a CDR3 protein sequence are merged under the most common genes and DNA. This sample lists 650,000 to 800,000 distinct CDR3 sequences; approximately 15% were detected once. The biggest ten clones account for 5.5% to 7% of the sample. The CDR3, cysteine through phenylalanine, is 20 amino acids long. Of all the DNA, just the CDR3 is kept, 60 bases in frame from base 1.

The chain joins TRBV21-1 to TRBJ1-3. TRBV21-1 is shown as a pseudogene. The source is a man aged 50-59 years who received an inactivated influenza vaccine. Donor details come from another sample of the same person, matched by shared clones. The sample in question was PBMCs from blood, obtained roughly 2 weeks before vaccination. The nucleotides read TGTGCCAGCAGCAAGAGGCGACCGATCCTCTCCAAACACCCTGGAAACACCATATATTTT. Its translation is CASSKRRPILSKHPGNTIYF.